The entry below describes one T cell receptor (beta chain). The antigen is undetermined. Naive CD8 cells comprised CD45RO-negative, CCR7-positively selected cells, excluding terminally differentiated effector memory CD45RA+ cells. The record originates from a study of shared clonotypes between healthy human individuals. At the level of the study: The composition of the donors was a couple of women and three men aged 18 to 49.

A 200 ng quantity of DNA, roughly 30,000 T cell genomes, went into the sorted-subset replicate PCRs. Libraries were prepared by immunoSEQ multiplex PCR; TCRdb keeps only in-frame clonotypes and omits some of them. The sample holds around 2,000,000 clones, roughly 94% seen once. Findings and limits, study-wide: Sorted-subset sequencing was shown by rarefaction to be incomplete despite large depth.

Germline loops: CDR1 MGHDK, CDR2 SYGVNS. Trimming removed 1 base from V and 2 bases from J, with 17 bases in between. CDR3 size: 17 residues. This receptor was taken from a man aged 18 to 29 in good health. The chain recombines TRBV25-1 with TRBJ1-1; a possible D gene is TRBD1 (5 bases). Sequenced input: naive CD8+ T cells sorted from blood. The CDR3 nucleotides are TGTGCCAGCAGTGAATGGGTGACGGACAACTTTAACACTGAAGCTTTCTTT. Its protein is CASSEWVTDNFNTEAFF.